The clone carrying this TCR beta chain was observed a handful of times. Its cognate antigen is unknown. This record belongs to a study of post-analysis software for immune sequencing data. Overall study: Included courses were relapsing-remitting and secondary progressive multiple sclerosis; progressive-relapsing multiple sclerosis was also included. Study findings and constraints: Compared with controls, patients had more of roughly five TRBV segments, including TRBV5-6, TRBV5-1 and TRBV20-1.

TCR beta cDNA libraries had unique molecular identifiers. TCRdb itself ran the PCR reads through MiXCR, one entry per CDR3 protein. The table has more than 450,000 distinct CDR3 sequences, roughly 46% seen once. The germline V and J ends were trimmed by 5 bases and 4 bases, with 25 bases remaining between them. The CDR3 extends over 18 amino acids. Germline CDR1 reads MNHNS; CDR2 reads SASEGT. Sequenced input: blood. The chain joins TRBV6-1 to TRBJ2-3; tentative D call: TRBD2 (6 bases). This clonotype was obtained from a girl aged 10 to 17 with multiple sclerosis. The CDR3 nucleotides are TGTGCCAGCAGTCCCGCCGGGAGACTAGTCTGGTCCCCAGATACGCAGTATTTT. Translating it yields CASSPAGRLVWSPDTQYF.